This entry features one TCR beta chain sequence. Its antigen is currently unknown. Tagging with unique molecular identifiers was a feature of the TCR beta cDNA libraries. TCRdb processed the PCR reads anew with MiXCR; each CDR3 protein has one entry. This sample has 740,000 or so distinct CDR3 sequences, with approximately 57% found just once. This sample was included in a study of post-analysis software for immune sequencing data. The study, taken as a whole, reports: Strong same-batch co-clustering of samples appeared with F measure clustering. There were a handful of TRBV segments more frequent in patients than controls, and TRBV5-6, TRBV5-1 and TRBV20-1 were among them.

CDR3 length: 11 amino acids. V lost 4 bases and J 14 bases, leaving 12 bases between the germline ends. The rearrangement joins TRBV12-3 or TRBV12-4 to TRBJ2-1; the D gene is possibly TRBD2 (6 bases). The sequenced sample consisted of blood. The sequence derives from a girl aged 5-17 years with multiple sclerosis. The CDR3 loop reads CASSSRLDKFF. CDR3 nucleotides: TGTGCCAGCAGTTCCAGACTAGATAAGTTCTTC.